This record covers a single T cell receptor (beta chain). The sample is drawn from a study of OX40 agonist ivuxolimab in advanced cancers. The wider study: It was permissible to have had prior anti-PD-1, anti-PD-L1 or anti-CTLA-4 therapy, and approximately 40% had some.

Some clones are missing from TCRdb's copy, which holds only in-frame ones; the method was immunoSEQ multiplex PCR. The sample has tens of thousands of clones; around 86% are singletons. The germline V and J ends were trimmed by 5 bases and 4 bases, with 12 bases remaining between them. The CDR3 totals 13 residues. CDR1 MNHEY and CDR2 SVGAGI come from the germline V gene. The clonotype comes from an adult with an advanced solid tumor such as melanoma, head and neck, liver or kidney cancer. Material: CD4+ or CD8+ T cells sorted from blood, obtained in a trial of the OX40 agonist ivuxolimab. The chain employs TRBV6-5 and TRBJ2-7; TRBD2 might be the D (6 bases). In DNA form, the CDR3 reads TGTGCCAGCAGTAGGGACTCGCCGTACGAGCAGTACTTC. Protein sequence: CASSRDSPYEQYF.